The clone carrying this TCR beta chain was counted between two and nine times. V lost 2 bases and J lost 3, with 10 bases in between. The CDR3 runs 14 residues. Germline CDR1 is MNHEY and CDR2 is SVGEGT. This specimen comes from a study of response to subunit inactivated influenza vaccine. One entry per CDR3 protein, called by TCRdb with MiXCR from the RT-PCR reads. The data hold hundreds of thousands of distinct CDR3 sequences, with about 11% observed a single time. This same sample was also part of a study on T cells expressing NK-cell markers. From that paper: Template switching by 5'RACE with UMIs generated the TCR beta cDNA.

The chain is built from TRBV6-2 or TRBV6-3 and TRBJ1-1; D is uncertain. This sequence was found in a man over 45 who received an inactivated influenza vaccine. The sample consisted of PBMCs from blood, taken on the day of vaccination. CDR3 sequence: CASSYDVWDTEAFF. The CDR3 DNA reads as TGTGCCAGCAGTTACGATGTGTGGGACACTGAAGCTTTCTTT.